The sequence of this T cell receptor beta chain was determined in a study of regulatory T cells in long-lasting Graves disease. The time point denotes: newly diagnosed GD, antithyroid drugs for less than 3 months. The TCR library used RNA extracted from PBMCs. General study results and limits: It was in persistent disease that TRBV28, TRBJ1-2 and TRBJ2-5 were favored.

Investigators prepared the TCR beta libraries by applying iRepertoire HTBI primers and Arm-PCR of CDR3 regions. Each CDR3 protein is one row after TCRdb ran MiXCR on the multiplex PCR reads. The sample lists under 450,000 distinct CDR3 sequences, about 12% occurring once. Germline CDR1 SGHTA, CDR2 FQGNSA. With 1 base removed from V and 6 bases from J, the gap between germline ends came to 9 bases. The CDR3 totals 13 residues. This clonotype was recorded at least ten times. The antigen is unknown. In addition, the sample was reused for a study of T cells in Graves' hyperthyroidism and ophthalmopathy.

The TCR sequence derives from a woman aged 18-29 years with Graves disease. The rearrangement uses TRBV7-2 and TRBJ1-2, with D perhaps TRBD1 (5 bases). The sequencing here drew on peripheral blood mononuclear cells (PBMCs), taken at new diagnosis, from a patient treated with antithyroid drugs. This CDR3 is CASSLGGADGYTF. The CDR3 DNA sequence: TGTGCCAGCAGCTTAGGAGGGGCTGATGGCTACACCTTC.